These T cell receptor beta chains were read from a single sample in a study of blood T cells in healthy people across ages. TCRdb ran MiXCR on the 5' RACE reads and lists one entry per CDR3 protein. The table lists over a million distinct CDR3 sequences, 35% to 55% of them singletons. The sample was blood. These receptors came from a woman aged 60-75 years in good health. Both conserved end residues are part of each CDR3. A D gene is named only where the DNA matches it firmly. Part of the rows lack a size; the others show once, few, many or a class for expanded clones.

j_call d_call clone_size v_call cdr3_aa cdr3_nt
TRBJ2-3 - few TRBV6-5 CASSLQDRDTQYF TGTGCCAGCAGTCTACAGGACCGAGATACGCAGTATTTT
TRBJ2-5 - - TRBV5-6 CASSLVGTEGTQYF TGTGCCAGCAGCTTGGTGGGGACGGAGGGGACCCAGTACTTC
TRBJ2-1 TRBD1 few TRBV5-1 CASSLEGARYNEQFF TGCGCCAGCAGCTTGGAGGGGGCGCGTTACAATGAGCAGTTCTTC
TRBJ2-1 - - TRBV20-1 CSARDGQNSGSYNEQFF TGCAGTGCTAGAGATGGGCAAAACTCGGGTTCCTACAATGAGCAGTTCTTC
TRBJ2-5 - - TRBV20-1 CSARGTAQETQYF TGCAGTGCTAGAGGGACGGCCCAAGAGACCCAGTACTTC
TRBJ2-2 - - TRBV5-1 CASSSSVTGELFF TGCGCCAGCAGCTCCAGCGTAACCGGGGAGCTGTTTTTT
TRBJ2-7 - few TRBV2 CASYLGEQYF TGTGCCAGCTACCTCGGGGAGCAGTACTTC
TRBJ2-1 - few TRBV11-2 CASSAAVNEQFF TGTGCCAGCAGCGCCGCCGTCAATGAGCAGTTCTTC
TRBJ1-2 - few TRBV29-1 CSVEETEGIVMWGYTF TGCAGCGTTGAAGAGACGGAGGGGATAGTAATGTGGGGCTACACCTTC
TRBJ2-3 - few TRBV29-1 CSGQGDTQYF TGCAGCGGTCAGGGAGATACGCAGTATTTT
TRBJ2-7 - - TRBV21-1 CASSKDPSGRPYEQYF TGTGCCAGCAGCAAAGACCCCAGCGGGAGACCCTACGAGCAGTACTTC
TRBJ1-4 TRBD1 few TRBV9 CASSVAGTGFSSELFF TGTGCCAGCAGCGTTGCCGGGACAGGTTTTTCGTCGGAACTGTTTTTT
TRBJ1-6 TRBD1 - TRBV7-2 CASSLMGQNNSPLHF TGTGCCAGCAGCTTAATGGGACAGAATAATTCACCCCTCCACTTT
TRBJ1-1 - - TRBV27 CASSLFKRDGNTEAFF TGTGCCAGCAGTTTATTTAAGAGGGATGGGAACACTGAAGCTTTCTTT
TRBJ2-3 - few TRBV15 CATGIGGRAKDTQYF TGTGCCACTGGAATAGGGGGGAGGGCCAAAGATACGCAGTATTTT
TRBJ2-4 - few TRBV12-3/TRBV12-4 CASSISRENIQYF TGTGCCAGCAGTATTTCCAGGGAAAACATTCAGTACTTC
TRBJ2-2 TRBD1 - TRBV5-6 CASSLGDRGDTGELFF TGTGCCAGCAGCCTAGGGGACAGGGGTGACACCGGGGAGCTGTTTTTT
TRBJ2-1 - - TRBV5-1 CASTQTGPAHEQFF TGCGCCAGCACCCAAACAGGACCCGCGCATGAGCAGTTCTTC
TRBJ2-1 TRBD1 - TRBV29-1 CSVGDRITRRNEQFF TGCAGCGTTGGGGACAGGATCACCCGACGGAATGAGCAGTTCTTC
TRBJ2-5 - few TRBV5-5 CASSPLGEETQYF TGTGCCAGCAGCCCCCTGGGGGAAGAGACCCAGTACTTC
TRBJ2-3 TRBD1 - TRBV2 CASRGQGIQVDTQYF TGTGCCAGCAGGGGACAGGGTATTCAGGTGGATACGCAGTATTTT
TRBJ2-1 - - TRBV7-2 CASSIIASEGNEQFF TGTGCCAGCAGCATAATTGCTAGCGAGGGGAATGAGCAGTTCTTC
TRBJ2-7 - many TRBV29-1 CSAVGTGRYEQYF TGCAGCGCGGTCGGTACGGGACGATACGAGCAGTACTTC
TRBJ2-7 TRBD2 few TRBV29-1 CSVQPRLAGDYEQYF TGCAGCGTTCAGCCAAGACTAGCGGGAGACTACGAGCAGTACTTC
TRBJ2-7 TRBD2 few TRBV27 CASRPPGLATRSYEQYF TGTGCCAGCAGACCTCCGGGACTAGCGACCAGGTCCTACGAGCAGTACTTC
TRBJ2-7 - - TRBV14 CASSQRLSGEQYF TGTGCCAGCAGCCAACGGCTTTCTGGGGAGCAGTACTTC
TRBJ2-3 TRBD1 few TRBV25-1 CASSDPRTGGTDTQYF TGTGCCAGCAGTGATCCCCGGACAGGGGGCACAGATACGCAGTATTTT
TRBJ2-5 TRBD1 - TRBV7-9 CASSPGRGTDKETQYF TGTGCCAGCAGCCCTGGAAGGGGGACAGATAAAGAGACCCAGTACTTC
TRBJ1-2 - - TRBV20-1 CSAVPGPGGYTF TGCAGTGCCGTGCCAGGGCCCGGTGGCTACACCTTC
TRBJ2-2 TRBD2 - TRBV12-5 CASGFSPLGGRAPGELFF TGTGCTAGTGGTTTCTCCCCCTTAGGCGGGAGGGCACCCGGGGAGCTGTTTTTT
TRBJ2-1 TRBD1 - TRBV6-6 CASSYSGSDRVRQFF TGTGCCAGCAGTTACTCGGGGTCGGACAGGGTTCGGCAGTTCTTC
TRBJ2-7 TRBD1 few TRBV5-1 CASSLATRDRGLYEQYF TGCGCCAGCAGCTTGGCGACCCGGGACAGGGGCCTCTACGAGCAGTACTTC
TRBJ1-1 TRBD1 - TRBV20-1 CSAAPGTGMTEAFF TGCAGTGCTGCTCCCGGGACAGGGATGACTGAAGCTTTCTTT
TRBJ2-1 TRBD2 - TRBV9 CASSSRTSGRAWQFF TGTGCCAGCAGCTCCCGGACTAGCGGGAGGGCGTGGCAGTTCTTC
TRBJ2-5 - few TRBV4-2 CASSQGIRGSEQYF TGTGCCAGCAGCCAAGGAATCCGGGGTAGTGAGCAGTACTTC
TRBJ2-5 TRBD2 - TRBV6-1 CASRVAGGFETQYF TGTGCCAGCAGAGTAGCGGGAGGGTTCGAGACCCAGTACTTC
TRBJ2-4 - few TRBV25-1 CASSPSGPRADIQYF TGTGCCAGCAGTCCTTCAGGCCCTAGGGCGGACATTCAGTACTTC
TRBJ2-1 TRBD2 once TRBV20-1 CSAPAGGYEQFF TGCAGTGCCCCAGCGGGGGGCTATGAGCAGTTCTTC